Detailed here is one T cell receptor beta chain. Clones were read by immunoSEQ multiplex PCR, and TCRdb kept only the in-frame ones, dropping some. The table has tens of thousands of clones, 90% seen once. This sample stems from a study of OX40 agonist ivuxolimab in advanced cancers. About the research overall: Dose-escalation patients suffered from hepatocellular carcinoma, melanoma, renal cell or head and neck cancer. Patients achieving partial responses numbered three: one hepatocellular carcinoma case and two cutaneous melanoma cases. It was permissible to have had prior anti-PD-1, anti-PD-L1 or anti-CTLA-4 therapy, and around 40% had some.

Unmatched junction bases numbered 3, after V lost 3 bases and J lost 2 bases. Germline V gives CDR1 SGHAT, CDR2 FQNNGV. The CDR3 is 15 amino acids. The sample in question was CD4+ or CD8+ T cells sorted from blood, obtained in a trial of the OX40 agonist ivuxolimab. The chain couples TRBV11-2 to TRBJ2-1; 8 positions agree with TRBD2. This receptor was identified in an adult with an advanced solid tumor such as melanoma, head and neck, liver or kidney cancer. The DNA for the CDR3 is TGTGCCAGCAGCTTTAGCGGGGACCCCTACAATGAGCAGTTCTTC. The encoded protein is CASSFSGDPYNEQFF.